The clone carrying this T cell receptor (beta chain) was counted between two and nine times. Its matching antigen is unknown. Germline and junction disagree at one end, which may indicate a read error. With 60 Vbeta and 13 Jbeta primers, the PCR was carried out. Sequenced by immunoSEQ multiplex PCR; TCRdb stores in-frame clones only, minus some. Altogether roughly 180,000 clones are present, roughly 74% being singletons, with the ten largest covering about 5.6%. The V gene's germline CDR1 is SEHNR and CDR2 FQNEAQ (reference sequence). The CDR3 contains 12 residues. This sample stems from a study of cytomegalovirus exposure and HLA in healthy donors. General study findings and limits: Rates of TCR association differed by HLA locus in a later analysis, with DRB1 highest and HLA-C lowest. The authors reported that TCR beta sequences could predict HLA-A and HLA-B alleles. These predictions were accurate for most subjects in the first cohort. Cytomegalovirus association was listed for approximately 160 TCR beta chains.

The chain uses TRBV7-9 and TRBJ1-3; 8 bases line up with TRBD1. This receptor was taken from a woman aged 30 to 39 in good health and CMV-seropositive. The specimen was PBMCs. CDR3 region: CASSPGQGRLDF. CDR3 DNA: TGTGCCAGCAGCCCAGGACAGGGCCGCCTTGATTTT.